This TCR beta chain is from a study of OX40 agonist ivuxolimab in advanced cancers. Study summary: Intravenous ivuxolimab at 0.01 to 10 mg/kg was given to patients every 2 weeks.

The CDR3 runs to 17 residues. With 1 base clipped from V and 2 bases from J, the junction kept 7 bases outside the gene matches. Germline CDR1 is MNHNS and CDR2 is SASEGT. Profiling relied on immunoSEQ multiplex PCR, and the TCRdb table lists in-frame clones only, not all of them. The sample yields some 84,000 clones, 92% seen once. The TCR was taken from an adult with an advanced solid tumor such as melanoma, head and neck, liver or kidney cancer. The source was CD4+ or CD8+ T cells sorted from blood, collected in a trial of the OX40 agonist ivuxolimab. The V gene is TRBV6-1, the J gene TRBJ2-3; 9 positions agree with TRBD2. DNA of the CDR3: TGTGCCAGCAGTGAAGTAATGGGCGGGGGGGCCACAGATACGCAGTATTTT. This codes for CASSEVMGGGATDTQYF.